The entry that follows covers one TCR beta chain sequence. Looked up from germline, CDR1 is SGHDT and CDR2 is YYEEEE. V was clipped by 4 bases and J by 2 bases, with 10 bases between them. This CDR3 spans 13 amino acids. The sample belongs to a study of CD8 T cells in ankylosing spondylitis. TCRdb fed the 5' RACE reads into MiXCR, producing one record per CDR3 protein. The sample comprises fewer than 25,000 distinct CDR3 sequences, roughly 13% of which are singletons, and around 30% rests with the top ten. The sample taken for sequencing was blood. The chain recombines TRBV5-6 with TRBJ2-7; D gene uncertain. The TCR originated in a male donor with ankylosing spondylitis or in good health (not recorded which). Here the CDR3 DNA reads TGTGCCAGCAGCCAAGGCAATCCCTACGAGCAGTACTTC. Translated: CASSQGNPYEQYF.